The next 7 T cell receptor beta chains were all read from a single sample in a study of early T cells in non-severe SARS-CoV-2 infection. TCRdb reanalysed the 5' RACE reads using MiXCR and keeps one entry per CDR3 protein. Of some 96,000 distinct CDR3 sequences in the sample, 11% are singletons; the top ten hold roughly 4.8%. The specimen comprised whole blood, sampled at baseline. The source of these receptors is an adult who was a healthcare worker with PCR-confirmed SARS-CoV-2 infection or an uninfected control (not recorded which).

This clonotype was found once. The CDR3 reads CASSPTFVLAHTDTQYF. The CDR3 coding sequence is TGTGCCAGCAGCCCAACTTTCGTCCTAGCGCACACAGATACGCAGTATTTT. This rearrangement joins TRBV3-1 to TRBJ2-3; possibly TRBD2 for D (6 bases). Trimming removed 4 bases from V and 2 bases from J, with 19 bases in between. The CDR3 sequence is 17 residues long. In germline, CDR1 is LGHDT, CDR2 YNNKEL (reference sequence).

A word on this clonotype: Given a much more abundant clone one base away, this may be a read error. The chain recombines TRBV27 with TRBJ2-1, with a possible D match to TRBD1 (5 bases). CDR1 and CDR2 from the germline V gene are MNHEY and SMNVEV (reference sequence). Between the trimmed V and J ends, which lost 3 bases and 4 bases, there was a span of 10 bases. The CDR3 covers 14 residues. The CDR3 here is CASSFQGVYNEQFF. CDR3 nucleotide sequence: TGTGCCAGCAGTTTCCAAGGGGTTTACAATGAGCAGTTCTTC.

Remarks on this clonotype: This may be a read error: a much more frequent sequence differs by one nucleotide. The conserved phenylalanine or tryptophan is not found at the CDR3 terminus, so this likely reflects a read error. Here the CDR3 reads CASSSRGLRENIQYI. The DNA for the CDR3 is TGTGCCAGCAGCTCCAGGGGGCTAAGGGAAAACATTCAGTACATC. The chain carries TRBV11-2 and TRBJ2-4; 8 bases align to TRBD1. The CDR3 covers 15 residues. V trimming: 4 bases; J trimming: 5 bases; junction bases outside the gene matches: 7. Germline V lookup: CDR1 SGHAT, CDR2 FQNNGV.

The chain couples TRBV20-1 to TRBJ1-5, with D perhaps matching TRBD1 (5 bases). The CDR3 is made up of 12 amino acids. Trimming removed 5 bases from V and 5 bases from J, with 10 bases in between. Germline V gives CDR1 DFQATT, CDR2 SNEGSKA (reference sequence). In nucleotides, the CDR3 is TGCAGTGCTTTTGACAGAGATCAGCCCCAGCATTTT. As protein: CSAFDRDQPQHF.

The table lists this clonotype with many counts. The chain uses TRBV4-1 and TRBJ1-2; D gene uncertain. This CDR3 has 17 residues. Trimming stripped 1 base from V and 3 bases from J, with 18 bases between. Germline CDR1 reads MGHRA; CDR2 reads YSYEKL. DNA for the CDR3: TGCGCCAGCAGCCAAGGTCACGATGAATTTGGCTACTATGGCTACACCTTC. This gives the protein CASSQGHDEFGYYGYTF.

This chain uses TRBV9 with TRBJ2-2, with a weak D call TRBD1 (7 bases). The length of the CDR3 is 14 residues. The germline CDR1 and CDR2 sequences are SGDLS and YYNGEE. V was clipped by 3 bases and J by 3 bases, with 9 bases between them. The CDR3 spells CASSARGDTGELFF. CDR3 nucleotides: TGTGCCAGCAGCGCCAGGGGGGACACCGGGGAGCTGTTTTTT.

The rearrangement links TRBV7-9 to TRBJ1-2; 8 bases map to TRBD1. Germline assignment: CDR1 SEHNR and CDR2 FQNEAQ (reference sequence). With V trimmed by 2 bases and J by 4 bases, 9 bases remained unmatched. This CDR3 region has 16 residues. The CDR3 coding sequence is TGTGCCAGCAGCTTATCCGGGACAGGATATAGCTATGGCTACACCTTC. Protein sequence: CASSLSGTGYSYGYTF.